The T cell receptor (beta chain) described here comes from a study of cytomegalovirus exposure and HLA in healthy donors. CDR3 length equals 16 residues. Germline-derived CDR1 and CDR2 are SNHLY and FYNNEI. The V end lost 5 bases, the J end lost 1 base, and 15 bases lay between the germline ends. With 60 Vbeta and 13 Jbeta primers, the PCR was carried out. The assay was immunoSEQ multiplex PCR, and TCRdb's table has in-frame clones only and misses some. The repertoire has about 160,000 clones, 65% to 85% of them found once; the top ten carry under 3%. This rearrangement joins TRBV2 to TRBJ1-5; D is perhaps TRBD1 (5 bases). This receptor was obtained from a woman aged 45-60 years in good health and CMV-seropositive. Material for sequencing was PBMCs. CDR3 in amino acids: CASSSEAGVSNQPQHF. CDR3 sequence (DNA): TGTGCCAGCAGTTCCGAGGCGGGGGTCAGCAATCAGCCCCAGCATTTT.